The rows below give T cell receptor beta chains drawn from one sample of a study of shared clonotypes between healthy human individuals. Method: immunoSEQ multiplex PCR; TCRdb's copy keeps in-frame clones and lacks some. The repertoire consists of hundreds of thousands of clones, with around 78% occurring once and the leading ten covering more than 10%. Sequencing used PBMCs. The receptors come from a woman aged 40-49 years in good health. Some clones in this sample may be carry-over from other donors' samples. The CDR3 runs from the conserved cysteine through the conserved F or W. The D gene is left open where the match is weak. A row's size may be missing; if present it is once, few, many or a size class.

v_gene: TRBV6-4
abundance: few
d_gene: TRBD2
j_gene: TRBJ2-5
CDR3aa: CASSDPGPGETSGSRETQYF
CDR3nt: TGTGCCAGCAGCGACCCGGGACCGGGGGAAACTAGCGGGAGTCGGGAGACCCAGTACTTC

v_gene: TRBV4-3
abundance: once
d_gene: NA
j_gene: TRBJ2-6
CDR3aa: CASSRETGGANVLTF
CDR3nt: TGCGCCAGCAGCCGAGAGACGGGGGGGGCCAACGTCCTGACTTTC

v_gene: TRBV9
abundance: few
d_gene: NA
j_gene: TRBJ2-7
CDR3aa: CASSVGEPNEQYF
CDR3nt: TGTGCCAGCAGCGTAGGGGAACCCAACGAGCAGTACTTC

v_gene: TRBV7-3
abundance: NA
d_gene: TRBD1
j_gene: TRBJ2-5
CDR3aa: CASSSGTGETQYF
CDR3nt: TGTGCCAGCAGCTCCGGGACAGGGGAGACCCAGTACTTC

v_gene: TRBV6-1
abundance: few
d_gene: NA
j_gene: TRBJ2-7
CDR3aa: CASSDVPSSEQYF
CDR3nt: TGTGCCAGCAGTGATGTCCCATCCTCCGAGCAGTACTTC

v_gene: TRBV19
abundance: NA
d_gene: TRBD2
j_gene: TRBJ2-1
CDR3aa: CASRTVAGVSEQFF
CDR3nt: TGTGCCAGTAGAACCGTGGCGGGAGTTAGTGAGCAGTTCTTC

v_gene: TRBV9
abundance: NA
d_gene: NA
j_gene: TRBJ1-4
CDR3aa: CASSPGWGHQNEKLFF
CDR3nt: TGTGCCAGCAGCCCAGGGTGGGGACATCAAAATGAAAAACTGTTTTTT

v_gene: TRBV7-3
abundance: NA
d_gene: NA
j_gene: TRBJ2-2
CDR3aa: CASSFFPGTGTGELFF
CDR3nt: TGTGCCAGCAGCTTCTTCCCCGGTACGGGGACCGGGGAGCTGTTTTTT

v_gene: TRBV9
abundance: NA
d_gene: TRBD1
j_gene: TRBJ1-2
CDR3aa: CASSPRTGAPGYTF
CDR3nt: TGTGCCAGCAGCCCCCGGACAGGGGCACCTGGCTACACCTTC

v_gene: TRBV30
abundance: NA
d_gene: NA
j_gene: TRBJ2-3
CDR3aa: CAWSVSPGTDTQYF
CDR3nt: TGTGCCTGGAGTGTAAGCCCCGGCACAGATACGCAGTATTTT

v_gene: TRBV18
abundance: NA
d_gene: NA
j_gene: TRBJ2-5
CDR3aa: CASSPTEETGETQYF
CDR3nt: TGTGCCAGCTCCCCTACCGAGGAAACTGGAGAGACCCAGTACTTC

v_gene: TRBV10-2
abundance: NA
d_gene: NA
j_gene: TRBJ1-5
CDR3aa: CASTDSSNQPQHF
CDR3nt: TGCGCCAGCACGGACTCTAGCAATCAGCCCCAGCATTTT

v_gene: TRBV18
abundance: NA
d_gene: NA
j_gene: TRBJ1-2
CDR3aa: CASSPIDTYYGYTF
CDR3nt: TGTGCCAGCTCACCAATTGATACTTACTATGGCTACACCTTC